These 25 T cell receptor beta chains came from one sample sequenced in a study of CD8 T cells in Susac syndrome (dated by TCRdb to 2018 to 2020). Library method: the immunoSEQ multiplex PCR assay. RNA was extracted using the RNeasy kit, and about 0.45 to 1 ug of the RNA was reverse transcribed with random hexamers. The raw public reads went through TCRdb reprocessing: fastp at Q25, MiXCR clone calling, in-frame beta chains kept. Here each entry gathers all rows of one CDR3 protein and keeps the most common genes and DNA. The sample data list 150,000 to 200,000 distinct CDR3 sequences, and about 90% of these were observed just once. Clones ranked in the top ten supply around 0.08% of the sample. The source material was CD4+ T cells from PBMCs. The receptor set was obtained from a human donor in good health.

The CDR3: CASNLDGGSSYNEQFF. CDR3 DNA: TGTGCCAGCAACCTTGATGGCGGGAGCTCCTACAATGAGCAGTTCTTC. The chain is built from TRBV7-9 and TRBJ2-1, with 7 bases that match TRBD2. Looked up from germline, CDR1 is SEHNR and CDR2 is FQNEAQ (reference sequence). CDR3 size: 16 residues. After removal of 7 bases from V and 0 bases from J, the junction contained 9 bases not matched to a gene.

This clonotype was observed once. This chain joins TRBV18 and TRBJ2-2; D call uncertain. CDR1 and CDR2 (germline): KGHSH, LQKENI. The CDR3 totals 13 residues. V gave up 3 bases and J gave up 8 bases, with 10 bases separating them. CDR3 residues: CASSPLATGELFF. Written as DNA, the CDR3 is TGTGCCAGCTCACCTTTAGCCACGGGGGAGCTGTTTTTT.

The chain couples TRBV7-2 to TRBJ1-5; 9 bases line up with TRBD1. V shed 5 bases and J 2 bases; nucleotides not matched to a gene: 10. The germline gives CDR1 SGHTA, CDR2 FQGNSA. The CDR3 covers 17 residues. CDR3 sequence: CASSLHGQGPGNQPQHF. As DNA, the CDR3 is TGTGCCAGCAGCCTACACGGACAGGGGCCGGGCAATCAGCCCCAGCATTTT.

The V gene is TRBV3-1, the J gene TRBJ1-2; D possibly corresponds to TRBD1 (6 bases). From germline, CDR1 is LGHDT and CDR2 YNNKEL (reference sequence). The CDR3 covers 14 residues. Trimming shortened V by 0 bases and J by 8 bases, and 13 bases separated the two germline ends. The CDR3 region has the DNA TGTGCCAGCAGCCAAGAGGGGGGGGCGCGGGGCTACACCTTC. Protein product: CASSQEGGARGYTF.

The V gene is TRBV5-1, the J gene TRBJ2-3; the match to TRBD1 covers 7 bases. Germline-derived CDR1 and CDR2 are SGHRS and YFSETQ. The junction had 7 bases not matched to a gene; V was cut back by 0 bases and J by 6 bases. This CDR3 has 15 residues. The CDR3 protein is CASSLVEGAGDTQYF. CDR3 sequence (DNA): TGCGCCAGCAGCTTGGTAGAGGGGGCGGGCGATACGCAGTATTTT.

The chain employs TRBV9 and TRBJ2-3, with D possibly matching TRBD2 (7 bases). Germline CDR1 is SGDLS and CDR2 is YYNGEE. V lost 3 bases and J 7 bases, leaving 15 bases between the germline ends. The CDR3 runs to 14 residues. CDR3 protein: CASSDGGAANTQYF. As DNA, the CDR3 is TGTGCCAGCAGCGATGGGGGGGCGGCCAATACGCAGTATTTT.

V gene TRBV5-1 combines with J gene TRBJ2-5; D gene unclear. This CDR3 spans 15 amino acids. Germline V CDR1 and CDR2: SGHRS, YFSETQ. The V end was cut by 1 base, the J end by 5 bases, with 15 bases between. The CDR3 nucleotides read TGCGCCAGCAGCTTGTTCCTGGGGTCGGGTGAGACCCAGTACTTC. Translated, it gives CASSLFLGSGETQYF. The variable domain in full, with the rest retrieved from reference TRBV5-1 and TRBJ2-5, is KAGVTQTPRYLIKTRGQQVTLSCSPISGHRSVSWYQQTPGQGLQFLFEYFSETQRNKGNFPGRFSGRQFSNSRSEMNVSTLELGDSALYLCASSLFLGSGETQYFGPGTRLLVL.

The V and J genes are TRBV7-2 and TRBJ2-5; tentative D call: TRBD1 (6 bases). V was clipped by 4 bases and J by 2 bases, with 8 bases between them. Germline V lookup: CDR1 SGHTA, CDR2 FQGNSA. The CDR3 covers 13 residues. The CDR3: CASSSTGQETQYF. Here the CDR3 DNA reads TGTGCCAGCAGCTCTACAGGGCAAGAGACCCAGTACTTC.

The rearrangement joins TRBV2 to TRBJ1-5; 7 bases match TRBD1. The CDR3 length is 18 residues. Germline V gene sequence: CDR1 SNHLY, CDR2 FYNNEI. The trim removed 6 bases at V and 2 bases at J, leaving 16 bases unmatched. The CDR3 region has the DNA TGTGCCAGCAGGTCCCCGGCAACAGGGGCCGTCGGCAATCAGCCCCAGCATTTT. Its translation is CASRSPATGAVGNQPQHF.

The chain joins TRBV28 to TRBJ2-1; 9 bases are shared with TRBD2. This CDR3 is built from 13 residues. Germline V gives CDR1 MDHEN, CDR2 SYDVKM. V gave up 8 bases and J gave up 6 bases; unmatched junction bases: 5. CDR3 loop: CASGGLAPNEQFF. The CDR3 nucleotides read TGTGCCAGCGGAGGACTAGCGCCCAATGAGCAGTTCTTC.

The table lists this clonotype with a count of one. The CDR3 DNA is TGTGCCAGCAGTTACTCGAAGCCGTTGAACACTGAAGCTTTCTTT. Its translation: CASSYSKPLNTEAFF. This rearrangement joins TRBV6-2 or TRBV6-3 to TRBJ1-1; D uncertain. Trimming removed 0 bases at V and 0 bases at J, with 8 bases between. The CDR3 covers 15 residues. Germline CDR1 and CDR2: MNHEY and SVGEGT.

This chain uses TRBV5-1 with TRBJ2-3, with D tentatively TRBD1 (5 bases). Trimming took 4 bases from V and 4 from J, leaving 13 bases between them. The CDR3 sequence is 14 residues long. Germline lookup yields CDR1 SGHRS and CDR2 YFSETQ. CDR3 in amino acids: CASSERKGSDTQYF. The CDR3 region has the DNA TGCGCCAGCAGCGAACGGAAGGGGTCAGATACGCAGTATTTT.

The CDR3 region is CASSSPGQGYSPLHF. The CDR3 bases are TGTGCCAGCAGTTCCCCTGGACAGGGCTATTCACCCCTCCACTTT. The rearrangement links TRBV6-5 to TRBJ1-6; TRBD1 matches 8 bases. The CDR3 is 15 amino acids. Germline loops: CDR1 MNHEY, CDR2 SVGAGI. J gave up 8 bases and V 4 bases, and 7 bases lay outside the gene matches.

This chain connects TRBV20-1 to TRBJ2-7; D ambiguous. Germline CDR1 and CDR2: DFQATT and SNEGSKA (reference sequence). The CDR3 is 15 residues long. V was pared by 3 bases and J by 0 bases, with 15 bases between. CDR3 coding DNA: TGCAGTGCTAGGTCATCGAACCCCACCTCCTACGAGCAGTACTTC. The encoded protein is CSARSSNPTSYEQYF.

The rearrangement joins TRBV2 to TRBJ2-2; 7 bases match TRBD1. CDR3 length: 15 amino acids. Germline assignment: CDR1 SNHLY and CDR2 FYNNEI. With 3 bases clipped from V and 6 bases from J, the junction kept 7 bases outside the gene matches. CDR3 in DNA: TGTGCCAGCAGTGATTTCGGCCAGGGGGCCGGGGAGCTGTTTTTT. Its translation: CASSDFGQGAGELFF.

The chain employs TRBV5-1 and TRBJ1-5, with D hard to call. The CDR3 has 14 amino acids. Germline assignment: CDR1 SGHRS and CDR2 YFSETQ. Trimming stripped 8 bases from V and 0 bases from J, with 12 bases between. The CDR3 loop reads CARNPGYSNQPQHF. The CDR3 nucleotides are TGCGCCAGAAACCCCGGGTATAGCAATCAGCCCCAGCATTTT. The full variable domain, with the rest looked up from reference TRBV5-1 and TRBJ1-5, is KAGVTQTPRYLIKTRGQQVTLSCSPISGHRSVSWYQQTPGQGLQFLFEYFSETQRNKGNFPGRFSGRQFSNSRSEMNVSTLELGDSALYLCARNPGYSNQPQHFGDGTRLSIL.

This rearrangement joins TRBV25-1 to TRBJ2-1, with 10 nucleotides matching TRBD1. This CDR3 has 15 residues. J lost 6 bases, V lost 2 bases, and 4 bases had no gene match. Germline values: CDR1 MGHDK, CDR2 SYGVNS. DNA for the CDR3: TGTGCCAGCAGTGAACCCCGGACAGGGGGCAATGAGCAGTTCTTC. This encodes CASSEPRTGGNEQFF.

The chain uses TRBV7-8 and TRBJ1-6; D remains unclear. The germline V gene has CDR1 SGHVS and CDR2 FQNEAQ. CDR3 length: 15 residues. V lost 1 base, J lost 12 bases, and 16 bases lay in between. This CDR3 is CASSLVAGASVPLHF. The CDR3 region has the DNA TGTGCCAGCAGCTTAGTGGCAGGAGCAAGTGTACCCCTCCACTTT.

The chain links TRBV2 to TRBJ1-5; D might be TRBD1 (5 bases). Germline assignment: CDR1 SNHLY and CDR2 FYNNEI. The CDR3 has 14 amino acids. Between the trimmed V and J ends, which lost 3 bases and 4 bases, there was a span of 10 bases. This chain's CDR3 is CASSDRERNQPQHF. DNA for the CDR3: TGTGCCAGCAGTGACAGGGAGCGGAATCAGCCCCAGCATTTT.

The rearrangement links TRBV2 to TRBJ2-3; D is possibly TRBD2 (6 bases). This CDR3 is built from 14 residues. V lost 2 bases and J lost 9, with 15 bases in between. Germline CDR1 SNHLY, CDR2 FYNNEI. CDR3 region: CASSELRGDETQYF. CDR3 nucleotides: TGTGCCAGCAGTGAACTGCGGGGAGATGAGACGCAGTATTTT.

V gene TRBV5-1 combines with J gene TRBJ2-5; 7 bases fit TRBD1. Germline loops: CDR1 SGHRS, CDR2 YFSETQ. The CDR3 runs 15 residues. The ends lost 1 base at V and 2 bases at J; junction bases unmatched: 5. CDR3 loop: CASSLNGRGQETQYF. Written as DNA, the CDR3 is TGCGCCAGCAGCTTGAATGGCAGGGGGCAAGAGACCCAGTACTTC.

The gene calls are TRBV9 and TRBJ1-1; D uncertain. The CDR3 is 14 residues long. V lost 0 bases, J lost 0 bases, and 6 bases lay in between. Germline CDR1 and CDR2: SGDLS and YYNGEE. DNA for the CDR3: TGTGCCAGCAGCGTAGCAGCGTTGAACACTGAAGCTTTCTTT. Its protein is CASSVAALNTEAFF.

Regarding this clonotype: A junction boundary mismatches the germline segment, possibly from a read error. This rearrangement joins TRBV5-1 to TRBJ2-1; no reliable D call. The CDR3 has 14 amino acids. Germline V gene data show CDR1 as SGHRS and CDR2 as YFSETQ. The CDR3 bases are TGCGCCAGCAGCCCGCCCCTCACCTACGATGAGCAGTTCTTC. Translated: CASSPPLTYDEQFF.

In this sample, this clonotype turned up once. The chain couples TRBV7-9 to TRBJ2-2; 7 nucleotides align to TRBD1. The J segment lost 5 bases and the V segment lost 5 bases, leaving 2 bases of the junction unmatched. Germline V CDR1 and CDR2: SEHNR, FQNEAQ (reference sequence). This CDR3 is built from 13 residues. The CDR3 region is CASSPDRTGELFF. The CDR3 nucleotides are TGTGCCAGCAGCCCGGACAGGACCGGGGAGCTGTTTTTT.

This rearrangement joins TRBV6-5 to TRBJ1-4; D call uncertain. This CDR3 is built from 15 residues. In germline, CDR1 is MNHEY, CDR2 SVGAGI. Trimming cost V 0 bases and J 5 bases, with 10 bases left between them. The CDR3 sequence: CASSYSGPRNEKLFF. In DNA, the CDR3 is TGTGCCAGCAGTTACTCGGGCCCTCGGAATGAAAAACTGTTTTTT.